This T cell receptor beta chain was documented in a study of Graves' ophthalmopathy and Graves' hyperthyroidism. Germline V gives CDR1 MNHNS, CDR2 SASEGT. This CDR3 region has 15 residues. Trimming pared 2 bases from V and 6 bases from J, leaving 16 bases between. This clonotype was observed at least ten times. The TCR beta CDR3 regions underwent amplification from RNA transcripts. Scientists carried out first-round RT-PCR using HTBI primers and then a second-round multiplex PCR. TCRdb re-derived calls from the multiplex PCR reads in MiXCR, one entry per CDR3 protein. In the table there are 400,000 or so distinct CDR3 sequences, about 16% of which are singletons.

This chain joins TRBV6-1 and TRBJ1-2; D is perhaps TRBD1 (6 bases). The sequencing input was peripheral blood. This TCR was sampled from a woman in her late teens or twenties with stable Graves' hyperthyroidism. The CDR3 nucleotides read TGTGCCAGCAGTGAAATATGGACAAGGGGGGATGGCTACACCTTC. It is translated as CASSEIWTRGDGYTF.